These T cell receptor beta chains were read from a single sample in a study of blood T cell repertoires in COVID-19. Sequencing was performed with immunoSEQ multiplex PCR; in TCRdb, only in-frame clones are kept and a portion is missing. The table includes approximately 190,000 clones, 80% to 85% detected once. The material sequenced was peripheral blood. Source of these receptors: a human donor in a cohort sampled during active COVID-19. Both conserved end residues are part of each CDR3.

TRBJ1-1 TRBV2 CASSESQTEAFF
TRBJ2-1 TRBV27 CAPQGEKYQGNEQFF
TRBJ1-3 TRBV7-6 CASSDRQVNSGNTIYF
TRBJ2-6 TRBV6-2/TRBV6-3 CASSPDSLSSGANVLTF
TRBJ1-4 TRBV30 CAWSVARTVNEKLFF
TRBJ1-2 TRBV6-1 CASSASEWAPNYGYTF
TRBJ2-1 TRBV19 CASSSQGPTYNEQFF
TRBJ1-6 TRBV20-1 CSASMAPDSPLHF
TRBJ1-3 TRBV7-2 CASRLERISGNTIYF
TRBJ1-5 TRBV28 CASSSVTGDNQPQHF
TRBJ1-2 TRBV19 CASSMGPRAGYTF
TRBJ1-6 TRBV7-2 CASSLMGATANSPLHF
TRBJ2-5 TRBV7-9 CASSPAEVLQETQYF
TRBJ2-2 TRBV28 CASSPGQGAVGELFF
TRBJ1-5 TRBV30 CAWSVGALLRGVNQPQHF
TRBJ1-5 TRBV2 CATAGNRNQPQHF
TRBJ1-2 TRBV30 CAWSVQGIYGYTF
TRBJ2-7 TRBV11-2 CASSWTSGTDYEQYF
TRBJ2-7 TRBV20-1 CSALASGQYF
TRBJ2-2 TRBV3-1/TRBV3-2 CASSQVSVTGELFF
TRBJ2-1 TRBV24-1 CATSDPNPTAGGYNEQFF
TRBJ1-2 TRBV11-2 CASSLDSYYGYTF
TRBJ2-7 TRBV28 CASSLLLAEAYEQYF
TRBJ2-1 TRBV20-1 CGTLAYNEQFF
TRBJ1-1 TRBV5-1 CASSLGGGNRPEAFF
TRBJ1-6 TRBV27 CASSSSGSPLHF
TRBJ1-1 TRBV7-2 CASSLDFTGFSEAFF
TRBJ2-6 TRBV19 CASSIQGAAGANVLTF
TRBJ2-1 TRBV5-4 CASSPRGADEQFF
TRBJ1-6 TRBV7-9 CASSLGGDLGSPLHF
TRBJ2-7 TRBV6-5 CASRLEADTYEQYF
TRBJ2-7 TRBV3-1/TRBV3-2 CASSSLLDFEQYF
TRBJ2-2 TRBV28 CASSFAGVVGELFF
TRBJ1-1 TRBV2 CASSFDRGNTEAFF
TRBJ2-1 TRBV7-8 CASSFGSSYNEQFF